The clone carrying this T cell receptor (beta chain) occurred once. Its antigen is unidentified. The sample originates from a study of long-term antiretroviral therapy in people with HIV. About the study: Collection dates of the earliest samples fall about a decade before the 2015 immediate-ART recommendation. Study-level points and caveats: In HIV, the repertoires covered a tighter span of CDR3 lengths than in controls. Following ART, diversity rose but still fell short of transplant donor controls. The blood, collected between the mid-2000s and the late 2010s, was possibly taken under older ART regimens.

At the survey level, the v3.0 immunoSEQ assay was run. Here immunoSEQ multiplex PCR was the method, and the copy in TCRdb shows in-frame clones only, minus some. The sample holds about 12,000 clones, 75% to 85% seen once. Germline V gene sequence: CDR1 MDHEN, CDR2 SYDVKM. The CDR3 runs to 17 residues. V was cut by 1 base and J by 1 base, with 16 bases left in between. The sample here was unsorted PBMCs, taken 3.4 years after starting antiretroviral therapy. The clonotype was recovered from a man aged 35-49 years with HIV. The chain couples TRBV28 to TRBJ2-5, with TRBD2 as a possible D gene (6 bases). The DNA for the CDR3 is TGTGCCAGCAGTTTATCCCGGGGGACTTCGGTCCAAGAGACCCAGTACTTC. Translating gives CASSLSRGTSVQETQYF.